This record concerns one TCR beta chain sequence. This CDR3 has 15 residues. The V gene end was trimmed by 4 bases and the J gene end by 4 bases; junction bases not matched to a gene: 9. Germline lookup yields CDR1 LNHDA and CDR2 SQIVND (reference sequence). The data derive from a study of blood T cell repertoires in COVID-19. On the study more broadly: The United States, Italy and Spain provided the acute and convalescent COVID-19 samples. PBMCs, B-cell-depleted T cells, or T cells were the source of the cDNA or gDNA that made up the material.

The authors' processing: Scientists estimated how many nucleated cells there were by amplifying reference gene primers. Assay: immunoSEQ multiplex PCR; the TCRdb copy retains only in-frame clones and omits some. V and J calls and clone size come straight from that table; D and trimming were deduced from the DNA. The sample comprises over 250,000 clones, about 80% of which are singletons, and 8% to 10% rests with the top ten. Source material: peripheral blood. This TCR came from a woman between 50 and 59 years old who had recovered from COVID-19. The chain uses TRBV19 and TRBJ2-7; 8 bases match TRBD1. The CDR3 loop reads CASSRDRGRIYEQYF. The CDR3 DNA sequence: TGTGCCAGTAGTAGAGACAGGGGCCGAATTTACGAGCAGTACTTC.